The entry below gives a single T cell receptor beta chain sequence along with its context. Its target is unknown. The sample's treatment: some 19 received Ad26.COV2.S at low or high dose, single or two shots; 5 received placebo; per-sample allocation not given. Following the first vaccine or placebo injection, samples were taken on day 63. Sequencing was performed with immunoSEQ multiplex PCR; in TCRdb, only in-frame clones are kept and a portion is missing. The table has hundreds of thousands of clones, approximately 87% seen once. This CDR3 region has 13 residues. Germline assignment: CDR1 SGHTA and CDR2 FQGNSA. Trimming removed 5 bases from V and 5 bases from J, with 12 bases in between. The entry originates in a study of Ad26.COV2.S vaccination and SARS-CoV-2 variants. Study findings and constraints: Spike-specific TCR breadth was greater in vaccine than placebo recipients. Reports say spike-specific CD8+ and CD4+ T cell responses covered substantial breadth after vaccination.

Source: peripheral blood, taken in a trial of Ad26.COV2.S vaccine versus placebo. This TCR was recovered from a person between 18 and 65 years old who received the Ad26.COV2.S COVID-19 vaccine or a placebo. The J gene is TRBJ1-1, the V gene TRBV7-2; maybe TRBD1 (5 bases). CDR3 in amino acids: CASSGKQGTEAFF. The CDR3 region has the DNA TGTGCCAGCAGCGGGAAGCAGGGAACTGAAGCTTTCTTT.